The 25 T cell receptor beta chains in this list originate from one sample, sequenced in a study of OX40 agonist ivuxolimab in advanced cancers. Here immunoSEQ multiplex PCR was the method, and the copy in TCRdb shows in-frame clones only, minus some. The sample lists nearly 95,000 clones; approximately 94% were seen once. The sample was CD4+ or CD8+ T cells sorted from blood, taken in a trial of the OX40 agonist ivuxolimab. These receptors were obtained from an adult with an advanced solid tumor such as melanoma, head and neck, liver or kidney cancer.

J is TRBJ2-3 and V is TRBV6-4, with 9 bases fitting TRBD2. The CDR3 has 15 amino acids. With 6 bases clipped from V and 4 bases from J, the junction kept 8 bases outside the gene matches. Germline CDR1 is MRHNA and CDR2 is SNTAGT. For the CDR3, the DNA is TGTGCCAGCAGCGCCGGGACTAGCCGGGCAGATACGCAGTATTTT. This gives the protein CASSAGTSRADTQYF.

The rearrangement joins TRBV9 to TRBJ2-7; D gene uncertain. V was clipped by 0 bases and J by 5 bases, with 9 bases between them. The CDR3 consists of 13 residues. Germline loops: CDR1 SGDLS, CDR2 YYNGEE. CDR3 sequence (DNA): TGTGCCAGCAGCGTAGCGGGTTTCCACGAGCAGTACTTC. Translated: CASSVAGFHEQYF.

The chain uses TRBV27 and TRBJ2-1; D may be TRBD1 or TRBD2 (5 bases each). The germline V gene has CDR1 MNHEY and CDR2 SMNVEV (reference sequence). The CDR3 is 15 amino acids. V lost 3 bases to trimming and J lost 4 bases, with 13 bases between them. CDR3 amino acids: CASSFSGTVYNEQFF. The CDR3 DNA reads TGTGCCAGCAGTTTCTCCGGGACGGTGTACAATGAGCAGTTCTTC.

The V gene is TRBV27, the J gene TRBJ1-1, with D maybe TRBD1 (5 bases). The CDR3 sequence is 15 residues long. Germline V lookup: CDR1 MNHEY, CDR2 SMNVEV (reference sequence). Trimming removed 6 bases at V and 5 bases at J, with 19 bases between. This CDR3 reads CASRDLIGGRTEAFF. In nucleotides, the CDR3 is TGTGCCAGCAGGGATTTAATTGGGGGTAGGACTGAAGCTTTCTTT.

The gene calls are TRBV5-5 and TRBJ2-3; D may be TRBD2 (6 bases). The V gene lost 0 bases and the J gene lost 5 bases, with 16 bases spanning the gap. The CDR3 has 16 amino acids. CDR1 is SGHKS, CDR2 YYEKEE, per germline (reference sequence). DNA of the CDR3: TGTGCCAGCAGCTTGGTTGGAGGGCTCCCTAGAGATACGCAGTATTTT. This sequence encodes CASSLVGGLPRDTQYF.

The chain employs TRBV27 and TRBJ2-7; no definite D call. The V end lost 2 bases, the J end lost 1 base, and 12 bases lay between the germline ends. The germline V gene encodes CDR1 MNHEY and CDR2 SMNVEV (reference sequence). There are 15 residues in the CDR3. Here the CDR3 DNA reads TGTGCCAGCAGTTTACGTATGGTGGGTTCCTACGAGCAGTACTTC. It yields the protein CASSLRMVGSYEQYF.

The chain joins TRBV18 to TRBJ2-1, with 10 bases lining up with TRBD2. CDR3 length equals 16 residues. J gave up 9 bases and V 3 bases, and 11 bases lay outside the gene matches. CDR1 and CDR2 from the germline V gene are KGHSH and LQKENI. CDR3 sequence reads: CASSPGASGSLGEQFF. Here the CDR3 DNA reads TGTGCCAGCTCACCCGGCGCTAGCGGGAGTCTGGGTGAGCAGTTCTTC.

The CDR3 DNA reads as TGTGCCAGCAGCTTACGAGGACTAGCGGGGATAACAGATACGCAGTATTTT. Protein: CASSLRGLAGITDTQYF. The rearrangement joins TRBV7-2 to TRBJ2-3; 12 bases fit TRBD2. Unmatched junction bases numbered 6, after V lost 2 bases and J lost 3 bases. This CDR3 spans 17 amino acids. From germline, CDR1 is SGHTA and CDR2 FQGNSA.

This clone was found a few times. This chain links TRBV4-3 with TRBJ2-3; D gene ambiguous. Trimming shortened V by 0 bases and J by 4 bases, and 11 bases separated the two germline ends. CDR1 is LGHNA and CDR2 is YSLEER in the germline V gene. The CDR3 has 15 amino acids. The DNA for the CDR3 is TGCGCCAGCAGCCAAGAGTTCCCGAGCCCAGATACGCAGTATTTT. It yields the protein CASSQEFPSPDTQYF.

The CDR3 DNA reads as TGTGCCAGCAGCTTAACAGGGAGTGGAGTCAGGGAGACCCAGTACTTC. Residues: CASSLTGSGVRETQYF. The V call is TRBV5-6, the J call TRBJ2-5, with D tentatively TRBD1 (6 bases). The CDR3 sequence is 16 residues long. V lost 2 bases to trimming and J lost 5 bases, with 19 bases between them. CDR1 is SGHDT, CDR2 YYEEEE, per germline.

J is TRBJ2-7 and V is TRBV7-9; no reliable D call. Germline V CDR1 and CDR2: SEHNR, FQNEAQ (reference sequence). V lost 8 bases and J lost 5, with 19 bases in between. The CDR3 sequence is 14 residues long. This chain's CDR3 is CASGFTRLGDEQYF. The DNA for the CDR3 is TGTGCCAGCGGGTTTACACGTCTTGGGGACGAGCAGTACTTC.

This chain joins TRBV5-1 and TRBJ2-1; D is undetermined. The CDR3 spans 13 residues. Per germline, CDR1 SGHRS and CDR2 YFSETQ. Trimming left V 4 bases short and J 6 bases short, with 11 bases between. The CDR3 nucleotides read TGCGCCAGCAGCCCGGCGAACAGCAATGAGCAGTTCTTC. This gives the protein CASSPANSNEQFF. The complete variable domain, with remaining parts taken from reference TRBV5-1 and TRBJ2-1, reads KAGVTQTPRYLIKTRGQQVTLSCSPISGHRSVSWYQQTPGQGLQFLFEYFSETQRNKGNFPGRFSGRQFSNSRSEMNVSTLELGDSALYLCASSPANSNEQFFGPGTRLTVL.

This chain links TRBV5-6 with TRBJ1-2; TRBD1 agrees at 9 bases. The germline CDR1 and CDR2 sequences are SGHDT and YYEEEE. This CDR3 has 15 amino acids. The ends lost 2 bases at V and 6 bases at J; junction bases unmatched: 8. CDR3 residues: CASSFWVRDRDGYTF. The CDR3, as DNA: TGTGCCAGCAGCTTTTGGGTGCGGGACAGGGATGGCTACACCTTC.

The gene calls are TRBV19 and TRBJ2-7; TRBD1 agrees at 11 bases. Germline CDR1 LNHDA, CDR2 SQIVND (reference sequence). V lost 6 bases, J lost 3 bases, and 4 bases stayed unmatched. The CDR3 consists of 14 residues. The CDR3 sequence: CASSGGTGGYEQYF. In DNA form, the CDR3 reads TGTGCCAGTAGCGGGGGGACAGGGGGCTACGAGCAGTACTTC.

J is TRBJ1-5 and V is TRBV6-6, with D unclear. Deletions cut 5 bases from V and 9 bases from J, with 11 bases between. CDR1 and CDR2 (germline): MNHNY, SVGAGI (reference sequence). The CDR3 runs 12 residues. Written as DNA, the CDR3 is TGTGCCAGCAGTGACGGGGTTGGGCCCCAGCATTTT. Protein product: CASSDGVGPQHF.

Regarding this clone: At one end, the junction sequence differs from germline, possibly due to a read error. The V and J genes are TRBV29-1 and TRBJ2-3; 12 bases fit TRBD2. The CDR3 has 16 amino acids. CDR1 is SQVTM, CDR2 ANQGSEA, per germline. As DNA, the CDR3 is TGCAGCGTTGAAGGACTAGCGGGAGCTGGTACAGACACGCAGTATTTT. This gives the protein CSVEGLAGAGTDTQYF.

The chain uses TRBV6-5 and TRBJ1-1, with 7 bases identical to TRBD1. Germline-derived CDR1 and CDR2 are MNHEY and SVGAGI. This CDR3 spans 15 amino acids. Trimming took 2 bases from V and 5 from J; bases not matched to a gene: 8. The CDR3 bases are TGTGCCAGCAGTTACGGGCCAGGGGGAAGGACTGAAGCTTTCTTT. Amino acids: CASSYGPGGRTEAFF.

This rearrangement joins TRBV27 to TRBJ1-1, with no clear D. V lost 3 bases, J lost 8 bases, and 7 bases lay in between. Germline CDR1 and CDR2: MNHEY and SMNVEV (reference sequence). The CDR3 runs to 11 residues. This CDR3 reads CASSFGQEAFF. The CDR3, as DNA: TGTGCCAGCAGTTTCGGGCAGGAAGCTTTCTTT.

The chain joins TRBV7-9 to TRBJ2-1; 8 bases fit TRBD2. The V and J ends lost 3 bases and 4 bases, in that order; junction bases with no gene match: 5. The germline V gene has CDR1 SEHNR and CDR2 FQNEAQ (reference sequence). The CDR3 length is 15 residues. The CDR3 nucleotides are TGTGCCAGCAGCTTGAGCGGGAGCAGATACAATGAGCAGTTCTTC. As protein: CASSLSGSRYNEQFF.

The chain is built from TRBV11-2 and TRBJ2-3; D is unclear. Per the germline V gene, CDR1 is SGHAT and CDR2 is FQNNGV. The length of the CDR3 is 11 residues. Trimming removed 8 bases at V and 3 bases at J, with 6 bases between. The CDR3 here is CASGETDTQYF. As DNA, the CDR3 is TGTGCCAGCGGCGAAACAGATACGCAGTATTTT.

In this sample, this clone turned up once. The rearrangement joins TRBV11-2 to TRBJ2-5, with D maybe TRBD1 (5 bases). CDR3 length: 15 residues. CDR1 and CDR2 (germline): SGHAT, FQNNGV. V gave up 1 base and J gave up 1 base, with 10 bases separating them. The CDR3 DNA is TGTGCCAGCAGCTTAGGGGCAGGGCTCCAAGAGACCCAGTACTTC. This encodes CASSLGAGLQETQYF.

The chain's CDR3 is CAIGGQGAGEQYF. CDR3 DNA: TGTGCCATCGGGGGACAGGGGGCCGGGGAGCAGTACTTC. The V gene is TRBV6-5, the J gene TRBJ2-7, with 12 bases fitting TRBD1. Unmatched junction bases numbered 8, after V lost 10 bases and J lost 7 bases. Germline assignment: CDR1 MNHEY and CDR2 SVGAGI. CDR3 size: 13 residues.

The gene calls are TRBV27 and TRBJ2-2; 12 bases are a match to TRBD1. Losses at the gene ends were 5 bases for V and 3 bases for J; bases not matched to a gene: 19. The germline V gene encodes CDR1 MNHEY and CDR2 SMNVEV (reference sequence). The CDR3 has 21 residues. The CDR3 sequence is CASSPTGTGGAKIGDTGELFF. CDR3 nucleotides: TGTGCCAGCAGTCCCACCGGGACAGGGGGCGCCAAAATCGGGGACACCGGGGAGCTGTTTTTT.

The V and J genes are TRBV30 and TRBJ2-3, with D perhaps matching TRBD1 (5 bases). Germline V gene data show CDR1 as GTSNPN and CDR2 as SVGIG (reference sequence). The CDR3 extends over 14 amino acids. V shed 0 bases and J shed 5 bases, with 12 bases lying between them. The CDR3 reads CAWSVGALRDTQYF. The CDR3 DNA reads as TGTGCCTGGAGTGTAGGGGCCTTAAGAGATACGCAGTATTTT.

The chain carries TRBV6-5 and TRBJ1-2, with 7 positions matching TRBD1. Trimming removed 7 bases from V and 5 bases from J; junction bases left unmatched: 4. Germline V gene data show CDR1 as MNHEY and CDR2 as SVGAGI. The CDR3 runs 12 residues. The CDR3 region is CASTKTGYGYTF. CDR3 nucleotide sequence: TGTGCCAGCACTAAGACAGGGTATGGCTACACCTTC.